Listed below are T cell receptor beta chains from one sample, sequenced in a study of blood T cell repertoires in COVID-19. Here immunoSEQ multiplex PCR was the method, and the copy in TCRdb shows in-frame clones only, minus some. The sample shows about 230,000 clones, roughly 80% of them seen only once. Specimen: peripheral blood. Receptors were obtained from an older woman with active or convalescent COVID-19. The CDR3 runs from the conserved cysteine through the conserved F or W. Each record gives: D gene, J gene, V gene, CDR3 length, clone size, CDR3 protein, CDR3 DNA. The D gene is left open where the match is weak. Not all rows give a size; the values are once, few, many and, for expanded clones, a class.

D: .
J: TRBJ1-4
V: TRBV4-2
length: 14
size: .
CDR3: CASSQAQDLGKLFF
DNA: TGTGCCAGCAGCCAGGCCCAGGATCTGGGAAAACTGTTTTTT

D: TRBD2
J: TRBJ2-5
V: TRBV10-2
length: 18
size: .
CDR3: CASSQGWASGTPGETQYF
DNA: TGCGCCAGCAGCCAAGGATGGGCTAGCGGGACCCCGGGGGAGACCCAGTACTTC

D: TRBD1
J: TRBJ1-6
V: TRBV5-6
length: 17
size: .
CDR3: CASSFGQGASYNSPLHF
DNA: TGTGCCAGCAGCTTTGGACAGGGGGCTTCCTATAATTCACCCCTCCACTTT

D: .
J: TRBJ2-7
V: TRBV5-1
length: 12
size: .
CDR3: CASSLGLEEQYF
DNA: TGCGCCAGCAGCTTGGGACTGGAAGAGCAGTACTTC

D: .
J: TRBJ1-1
V: TRBV20-1
length: 11
size: .
CDR3: CSARGGSEAFF
DNA: TGCAGTGCCCGGGGGGGCAGTGAAGCTTTCTTT

D: TRBD1
J: TRBJ1-2
V: TRBV12-5
length: 14
size: once
CDR3: CASGLEGGADGYTF
DNA: TGTGCTAGTGGTTTAGAAGGGGGCGCAGATGGCTACACCTTC

D: .
J: TRBJ1-5
V: TRBV7-9
length: 15
size: .
CDR3: CASSPGGTSNQPQHF
DNA: TGTGCCAGCAGCCCTGGGGGGACGAGCAATCAGCCCCAGCATTTT

D: .
J: TRBJ1-6
V: TRBV4-1
length: 16
size: .
CDR3: CASSQVPPGVGSPLHF
DNA: TGCGCCAGCAGCCAAGTCCCACCAGGGGTAGGTTCACCCCTCCACTTT

D: .
J: TRBJ1-2
V: TRBV18
length: 14
size: few
CDR3: CASSPPAGLYGYTF
DNA: TGTGCCAGCTCACCACCGGCGGGCCTCTATGGCTACACCTTC

D: TRBD1
J: TRBJ2-7
V: TRBV7-9
length: 14
size: .
CDR3: CASSLAGTVNEQYF
DNA: TGTGCCAGCAGCTTAGCTGGGACAGTGAATGAGCAGTACTTC

D: .
J: TRBJ1-2
V: TRBV7-9
length: 14
size: .
CDR3: CASSPQGLPLSYTF
DNA: TGTGCCAGCAGCCCCCAGGGGCTTCCTTTGAGCTACACCTTC

D: .
J: TRBJ1-1
V: TRBV9
length: 18
size: .
CDR3: CASSVRSGVEMSDTEAFF
DNA: TGTGCCAGCAGCGTACGTTCCGGGGTCGAAATGTCGGACACTGAAGCTTTCTTT

D: .
J: TRBJ1-1
V: TRBV5-1
length: 13
size: .
CDR3: CASAPGIYTEAFF
DNA: TGCGCCAGCGCCCCGGGGATCTACACTGAAGCTTTCTTT

D: TRBD1
J: TRBJ1-2
V: TRBV6-6
length: 14
size: .
CDR3: CASSSPTGFHSYTF
DNA: TGTGCCAGCAGTTCCCCGACAGGGTTTCATAGCTACACCTTC

D: TRBD2
J: TRBJ2-1
V: TRBV6-5
length: 14
size: .
CDR3: CASMSTSGRDEQFF
DNA: TGTGCCAGCATGAGTACTAGCGGGAGAGATGAGCAGTTCTTC

D: TRBD2
J: TRBJ2-3
V: TRBV6-1
length: 16
size: .
CDR3: CASSEFVTLAGDTQYF
DNA: TGTGCCAGCAGTGAATTTGTTACGCTAGCGGGAGATACGCAGTATTTT

D: TRBD2
J: TRBJ2-1
V: TRBV6-6
length: 14
size: few
CDR3: CASSYTSGSSEQFF
DNA: TGTGCCAGCAGCTACACTAGCGGGAGCTCTGAGCAGTTCTTC

D: TRBD1
J: TRBJ1-2
V: TRBV18
length: 16
size: .
CDR3: CASSLPGTGNLWGYTF
DNA: TGTGCCAGCTCACTTCCCGGGACAGGGAATTTATGGGGCTACACCTTC

D: .
J: TRBJ2-5
V: TRBV3-1/TRBV3-2
length: 12
size: .
CDR3: CASSQDKETQYF
DNA: TGTGCCAGCAGCCAAGACAAAGAGACCCAGTACTTC

D: .
J: TRBJ2-1
V: TRBV5-5
length: 15
size: .
CDR3: CASSLGQGSYNEQFF
DNA: TGTGCCAGCAGCTTGGGCCAGGGTTCCTACAATGAGCAGTTCTTC

D: TRBD1
J: TRBJ1-1
V: TRBV5-1
length: 14
size: .
CDR3: CASSLGQGEDEAFF
DNA: TGCGCCAGCAGCTTGGGACAGGGGGAGGATGAAGCTTTCTTT

D: TRBD1
J: TRBJ1-1
V: TRBV7-9
length: 13
size: .
CDR3: CASSPGQATEAFF
DNA: TGTGCCAGCAGTCCCGGACAGGCTACTGAAGCTTTCTTT

D: TRBD2
J: TRBJ2-1
V: TRBV7-6
length: 13
size: few
CDR3: CASSRGTSNEQFF
DNA: TGTGCCAGCAGCCGAGGGACTAGCAATGAGCAGTTCTTC

D: TRBD1
J: TRBJ1-3
V: TRBV5-1
length: 15
size: .
CDR3: CASSFGQGWGNTIYF
DNA: TGCGCCAGCAGCTTCGGACAGGGGTGGGGAAACACCATATATTTT

D: .
J: TRBJ2-1
V: TRBV21-1
length: 16
size: once
CDR3: CASSKERLVLYNEQFF
DNA: TGTGCCAGCAGCAAAGAGAGACTAGTCCTCTACAATGAGCAGTTCTTC

D: TRBD1
J: TRBJ1-5
V: TRBV27
length: 16
size: .
CDR3: CASSWTGGEGNQPQHF
DNA: TGTGCCAGCAGTTGGACAGGGGGCGAAGGCAATCAGCCCCAGCATTTT

D: TRBD1
J: TRBJ1-2
V: TRBV9
length: 16
size: few
CDR3: CASSPTTGALLYGYTF
DNA: TGTGCCAGCAGCCCAACGACAGGGGCACTTCTCTATGGCTACACCTTC

D: TRBD1
J: TRBJ1-4
V: TRBV4-2
length: 16
size: .
CDR3: CASSQPGTGRNEKLFF
DNA: TGTGCCAGCAGCCAACCCGGGACAGGGCGTAATGAAAAACTGTTTTTT

D: TRBD1
J: TRBJ1-1
V: TRBV10-2
length: 13
size: once
CDR3: CASSPGTESEAFF
DNA: TGCGCCAGCAGCCCCGGGACAGAGAGTGAAGCTTTCTTT

D: .
J: TRBJ2-7
V: TRBV19
length: 16
size: .
CDR3: CASSPGTRLRSYEQYF
DNA: TGTGCCAGTAGTCCCGGTACTAGGCTCCGTTCCTACGAGCAGTACTTC

D: TRBD1
J: TRBJ1-2
V: TRBV19
length: 18
size: .
CDR3: CASSARDRGRVHYDGYTF
DNA: TGTGCCAGTAGTGCCCGGGACAGGGGCCGCGTTCACTATGATGGCTACACCTTC